One sample yielded the 7 T cell receptor beta chains listed below, sequenced in a study of memory CD4+ T cells and cytomegalovirus serostatus. Single viable CD3+CD4+CD8-CD45RO+ cells were sorted as the memory CD4+ T cells. Sequenced by immunoSEQ multiplex PCR; TCRdb stores in-frame clones only, minus some. The sample lists under 50,000 clones, around three quarters occurring once. Sequencing was done on a sample of memory CD4+ T cells from blood. These receptors came from an adult in good health and CMV-seropositive.

DNA of the CDR3: TGTGCCAGCAGCTTGGACAGACACAATGAGCAGTTCTTC. This gives the protein CASSLDRHNEQFF. J is TRBJ2-1 and V is TRBV11-2, with a possible D match to TRBD1 (6 bases). V was trimmed by 3 bases and J by 5 bases, leaving 8 bases between them. The germline V gene has CDR1 SGHAT and CDR2 FQNNGV. The CDR3 has 13 residues.

The chain joins TRBV6-6 to TRBJ2-2; 9 nucleotides match TRBD1. The CDR3 length is 13 residues. V trimming: 6 bases; J trimming: 7 bases; junction bases outside the gene matches: 3. Germline-derived CDR1 and CDR2 are MNHNY and SVGAGI (reference sequence). The CDR3 protein is CASRQGAGGELFF. As DNA, the CDR3 is TGTGCCAGCAGACAGGGGGCTGGCGGGGAGCTGTTTTTT.

The gene calls are TRBV18 and TRBJ2-2; a weak D match, TRBD2 (6 bases). Germline V gene data show CDR1 as KGHSH and CDR2 as LQKENI. The CDR3 has 17 residues. Trimming removed 4 bases at V and 6 bases at J, with 21 bases between. CDR3 in DNA: TGTGCCAGCTCACTCGTCGTTTCCGGGGGTAACGCCGGGGAGCTGTTTTTT. This encodes CASSLVVSGGNAGELFF.

V gene TRBV7-9 combines with J gene TRBJ1-1; the D gene is possibly TRBD1 (5 bases). V gave up 5 bases and J gave up 4 bases, with 14 bases separating them. Per germline, CDR1 SEHNR and CDR2 FQNEAQ (reference sequence). The CDR3 length is 14 residues. The CDR3 coding sequence is TGTGCCAGCAGCGGCCCGGGGGGGAGCACTGAAGCTTTCTTT. Protein: CASSGPGGSTEAFF.

CDR3: CATSTTGSNQPQHF. The CDR3 coding sequence is TGTGCCACCAGCACGACAGGAAGCAATCAGCCCCAGCATTTT. The chain employs TRBV15 and TRBJ1-5; weak D call: TRBD1 (6 bases). CDR3 length: 14 residues. Per germline, CDR1 LNHNV and CDR2 YYDKDF (reference sequence). Trimming stripped 4 bases from V and 1 base from J, with 8 bases between.

The chain couples TRBV9 to TRBJ1-2, with D possibly being TRBD1 (6 bases). V was clipped by 2 bases and J by 7 bases, with 12 bases between them. The CDR3 loop spans 13 amino acids. Germline V gene data show CDR1 as SGDLS and CDR2 as YYNGEE. The DNA for the CDR3 is TGTGCCAGCAGCGTTGGGACATCCCGTGGCTACACCTTC. It specifies CASSVGTSRGYTF.

V usage is TRBV6-5 and J usage is TRBJ1-6; no definite D call. In germline, CDR1 is MNHEY, CDR2 SVGAGI. The CDR3 length is 14 residues. Trimming took off 2 bases at V and 9 bases at J, with 11 bases between the two ends. As DNA, the CDR3 is TGTGCCAGCAGTTACCGGTTTGGAGGTTCACCCCTCCACTTT. Its protein product is CASSYRFGGSPLHF.